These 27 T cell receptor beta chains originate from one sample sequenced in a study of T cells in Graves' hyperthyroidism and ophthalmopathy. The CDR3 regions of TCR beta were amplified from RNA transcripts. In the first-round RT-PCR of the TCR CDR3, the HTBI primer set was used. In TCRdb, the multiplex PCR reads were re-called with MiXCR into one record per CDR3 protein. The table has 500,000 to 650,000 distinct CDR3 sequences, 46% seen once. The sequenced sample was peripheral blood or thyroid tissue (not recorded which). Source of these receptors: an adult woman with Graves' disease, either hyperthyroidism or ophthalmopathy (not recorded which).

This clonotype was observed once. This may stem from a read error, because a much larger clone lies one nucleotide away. In DNA form, the CDR3 reads TGTGCCAGCAGCCAAGGCACTAGCGGGAGGACCGGGGAGCTGGTTTTT. Its translation: CASSQGTSGRTGELVF. The chain employs TRBV7-2 and TRBJ2-2; 12 bases fit TRBD2. Germline V gene sequence: CDR1 SGHTA, CDR2 FQGNSA. The CDR3 extends over 16 amino acids.

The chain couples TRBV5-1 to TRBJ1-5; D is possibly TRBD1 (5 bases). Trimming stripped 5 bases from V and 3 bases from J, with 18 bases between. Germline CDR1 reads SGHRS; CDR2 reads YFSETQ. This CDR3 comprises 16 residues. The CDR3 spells CASRLQPQGHNQPQHF. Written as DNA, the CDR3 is TGCGCCAGCAGGCTTCAACCTCAGGGTCACAATCAGCCCCAGCATTTT.

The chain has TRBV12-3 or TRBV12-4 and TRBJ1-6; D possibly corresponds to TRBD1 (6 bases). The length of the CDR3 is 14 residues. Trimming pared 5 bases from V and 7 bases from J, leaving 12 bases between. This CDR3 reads CASSTQGYNSPLHF. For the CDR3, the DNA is TGTGCCAGCAGTACACAGGGCTACAATTCACCCCTCCACTTT.

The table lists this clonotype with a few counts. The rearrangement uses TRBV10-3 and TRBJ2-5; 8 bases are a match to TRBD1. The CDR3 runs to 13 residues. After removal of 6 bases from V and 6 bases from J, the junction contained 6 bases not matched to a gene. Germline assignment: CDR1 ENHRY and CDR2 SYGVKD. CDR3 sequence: CAIRGGQGQTQYF. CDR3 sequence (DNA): TGTGCCATCAGGGGAGGACAGGGCCAGACCCAGTACTTC.

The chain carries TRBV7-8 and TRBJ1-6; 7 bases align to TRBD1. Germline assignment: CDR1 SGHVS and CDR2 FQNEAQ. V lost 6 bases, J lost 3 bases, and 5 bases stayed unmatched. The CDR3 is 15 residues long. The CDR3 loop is CASSRRQGYNSPLHF. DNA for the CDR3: TGTGCCAGCAGTCGACGACAGGGCTATAATTCACCCCTCCACTTT.

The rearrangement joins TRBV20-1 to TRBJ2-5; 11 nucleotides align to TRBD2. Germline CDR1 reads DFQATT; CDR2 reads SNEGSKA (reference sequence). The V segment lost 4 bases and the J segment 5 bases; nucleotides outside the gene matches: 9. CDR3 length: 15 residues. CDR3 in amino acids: CSANQGLAGLETQYF. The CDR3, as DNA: TGCAGTGCTAACCAAGGACTAGCGGGCCTGGAGACCCAGTACTTC.

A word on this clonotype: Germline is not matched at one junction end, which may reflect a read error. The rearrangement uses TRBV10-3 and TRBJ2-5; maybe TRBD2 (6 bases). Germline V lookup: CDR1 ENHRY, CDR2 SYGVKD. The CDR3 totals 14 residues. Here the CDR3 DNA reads TGTGCCATCAGTGAGTCCCAGGGTCGGGAGACCCAGCACTTC. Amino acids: CAISESQGRETQHF.

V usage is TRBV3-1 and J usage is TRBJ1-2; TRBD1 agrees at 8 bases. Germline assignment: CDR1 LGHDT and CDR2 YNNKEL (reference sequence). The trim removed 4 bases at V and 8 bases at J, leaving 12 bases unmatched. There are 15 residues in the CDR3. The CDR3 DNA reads TGTGCCAGCAGCCCGCTCGTGGACAGGGAGAGCGGCTACACCTTC. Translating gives CASSPLVDRESGYTF.

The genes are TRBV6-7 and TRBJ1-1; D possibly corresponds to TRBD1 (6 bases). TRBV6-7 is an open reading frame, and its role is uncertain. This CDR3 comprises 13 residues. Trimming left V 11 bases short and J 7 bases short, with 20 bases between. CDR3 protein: CAGPNREKSEAFF. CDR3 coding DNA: TGTGCCGGACCTAACAGGGAAAAGAGTGAAGCTTTCTTT.

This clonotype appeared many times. The CDR3 spells CASSIWGTDNQPQHF. As DNA, the CDR3 is TGTGCCAGTAGTATTTGGGGGACAGACAATCAGCCCCAGCATTTT. This chain uses TRBV19 with TRBJ1-5, with 7 bases fitting TRBD1. The CDR3 has 15 residues. Germline CDR1 LNHDA, CDR2 SQIVND (reference sequence). V dropped 3 bases and J dropped 3; count of bases not matched to a gene: 5.

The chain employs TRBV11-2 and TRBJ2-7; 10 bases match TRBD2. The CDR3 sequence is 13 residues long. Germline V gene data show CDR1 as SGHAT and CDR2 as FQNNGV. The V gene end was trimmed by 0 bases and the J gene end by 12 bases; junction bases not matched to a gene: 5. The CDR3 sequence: CASSLESGRAPYF. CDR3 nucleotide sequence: TGTGCCAGCAGCTTAGAAAGCGGGAGGGCGCCGTACTTC.

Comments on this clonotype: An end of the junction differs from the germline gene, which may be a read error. This CDR3 is CSVDQAAQEAQYF. CDR3 in DNA: TGCAGCGTTGACCAGGCTGCCCAAGAGGCCCAGTACTTC. The chain uses TRBV29-1 and TRBJ2-5; no clear D. This CDR3 contains 13 residues. Germline lookup yields CDR1 SQVTM and CDR2 ANQGSEA. The variable domain in full, with the rest retrieved from reference TRBV29-1 and TRBJ2-5, is SAVISQKPSRDICQRGTSLTIQCQVDSQVTMMFWYRQQPGQSLTLIATANQGSEATYESGFVIDKFPISRPNLTFSTLTVSNMSPEDSSIYLCSVDQAAQEAQYFGPGTRLLVL.

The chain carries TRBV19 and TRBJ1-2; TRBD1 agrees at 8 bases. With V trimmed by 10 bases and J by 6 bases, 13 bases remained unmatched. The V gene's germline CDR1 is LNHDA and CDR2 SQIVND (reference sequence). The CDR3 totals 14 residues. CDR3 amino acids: CAMNWDRRYDGYTF. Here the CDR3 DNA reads TGTGCCATGAATTGGGACAGGAGGTACGATGGCTACACCTTC.

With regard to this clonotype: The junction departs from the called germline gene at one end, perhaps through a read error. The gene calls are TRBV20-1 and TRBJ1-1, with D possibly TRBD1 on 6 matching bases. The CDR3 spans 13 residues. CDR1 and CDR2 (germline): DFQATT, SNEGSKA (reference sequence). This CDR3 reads CSAKEQGDTEAFF. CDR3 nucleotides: TGCAGTGCTAAAGAACAGGGAGACACTGAAGCCTTCTTT.

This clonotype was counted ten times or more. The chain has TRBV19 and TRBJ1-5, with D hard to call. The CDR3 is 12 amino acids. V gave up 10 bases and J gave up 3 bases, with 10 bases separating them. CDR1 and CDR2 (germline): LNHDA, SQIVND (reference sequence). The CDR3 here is CATSGNNQPQHF. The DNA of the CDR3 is TGTGCCACCTCCGGAAACAATCAGCCCCAGCATTTT.

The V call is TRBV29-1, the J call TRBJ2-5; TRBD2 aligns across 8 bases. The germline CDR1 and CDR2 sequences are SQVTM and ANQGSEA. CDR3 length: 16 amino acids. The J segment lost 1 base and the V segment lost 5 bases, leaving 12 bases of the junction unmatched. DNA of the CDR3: TGCAGCGTTCCCCTGTGGCGGGGGGAATCCCAAGAGACCCAGTACTTC. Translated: CSVPLWRGESQETQYF.

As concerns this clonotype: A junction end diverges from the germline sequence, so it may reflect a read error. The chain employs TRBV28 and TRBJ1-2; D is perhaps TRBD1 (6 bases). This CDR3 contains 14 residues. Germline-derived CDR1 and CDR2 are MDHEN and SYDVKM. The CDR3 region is CASRQGGAGYGHTF. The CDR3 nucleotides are TGTGCCAGCAGACAAGGGGGGGCTGGCTATGGCCACACCTTC.

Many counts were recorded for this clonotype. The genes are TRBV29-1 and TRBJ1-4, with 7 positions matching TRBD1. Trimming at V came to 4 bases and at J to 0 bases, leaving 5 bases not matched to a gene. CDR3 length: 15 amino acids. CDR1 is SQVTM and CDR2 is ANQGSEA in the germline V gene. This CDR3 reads CSVGGTAATNEKLFF. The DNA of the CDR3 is TGCAGCGTTGGGGGGACAGCCGCAACTAATGAAAAACTGTTTTTT.

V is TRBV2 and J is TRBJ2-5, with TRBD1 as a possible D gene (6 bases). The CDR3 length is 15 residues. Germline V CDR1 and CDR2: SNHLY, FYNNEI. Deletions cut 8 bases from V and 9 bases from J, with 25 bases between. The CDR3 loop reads CASGQGSLAGEPQYF. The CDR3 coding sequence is TGTGCCAGCGGGCAGGGGAGCCTAGCCGGGGAGCCCCAGTACTTC. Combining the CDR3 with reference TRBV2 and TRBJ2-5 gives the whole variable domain EPEVTQTPSHQVTQMGQEVILRCVPISNHLYFYWYRQILGQKVEFLVSFYNNEISEKSEIFDDQFSVERPDGSNFTLKIRSTKLEDSAMYFCASGQGSLAGEPQYFGPGTRLLVL.

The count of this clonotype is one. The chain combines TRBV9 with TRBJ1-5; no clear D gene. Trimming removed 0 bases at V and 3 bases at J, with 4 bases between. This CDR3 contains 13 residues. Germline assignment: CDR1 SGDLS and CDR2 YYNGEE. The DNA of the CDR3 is TGTGCCAGCAGCGTAGATGACAATCAGCCCCAGCATTTT. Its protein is CASSVDDNQPQHF.

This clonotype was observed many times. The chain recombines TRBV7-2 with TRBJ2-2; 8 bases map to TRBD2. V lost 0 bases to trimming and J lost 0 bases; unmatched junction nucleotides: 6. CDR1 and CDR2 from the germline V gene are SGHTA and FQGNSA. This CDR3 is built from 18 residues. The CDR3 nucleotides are TGTGCCAGCAGCTTAGCCAGGGTAGCGGGATCGAACACCGGGGAGCTGTTTTTT. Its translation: CASSLARVAGSNTGELFF. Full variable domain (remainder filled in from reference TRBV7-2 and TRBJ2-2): GAGVSQSPSNKVTEKGKDVELRCDPISGHTALYWYRQSLGQGLEFLIYFQGNSAPDKSGLPSDRFSAERTGGSVSTLTIQRTQQEDSAVYLCASSLARVAGSNTGELFFGEGSRLTVL.

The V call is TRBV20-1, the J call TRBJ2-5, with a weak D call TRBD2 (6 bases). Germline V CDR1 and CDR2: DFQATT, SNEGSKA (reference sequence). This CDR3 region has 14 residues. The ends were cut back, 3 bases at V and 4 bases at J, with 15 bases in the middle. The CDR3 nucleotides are TGCAGTGCTAGTCTGGCAGGGCGGGGAGAGACCCAGTACTTC. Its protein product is CSASLAGRGETQYF.

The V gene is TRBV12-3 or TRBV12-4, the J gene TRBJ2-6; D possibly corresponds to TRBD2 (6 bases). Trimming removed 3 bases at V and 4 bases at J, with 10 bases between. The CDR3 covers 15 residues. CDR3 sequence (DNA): TGTGCCAGCAGTTTCGGGCTAGCGGGGGCCAACGTCCTGACTTTC. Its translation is CASSFGLAGANVLTF.

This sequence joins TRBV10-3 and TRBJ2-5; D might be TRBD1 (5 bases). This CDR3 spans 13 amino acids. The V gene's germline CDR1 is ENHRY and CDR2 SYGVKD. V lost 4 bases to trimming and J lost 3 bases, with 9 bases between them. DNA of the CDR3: TGTGCCATCAGTGTGCAGGGAAAAGAGACCCAGTACTTC. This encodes CAISVQGKETQYF.

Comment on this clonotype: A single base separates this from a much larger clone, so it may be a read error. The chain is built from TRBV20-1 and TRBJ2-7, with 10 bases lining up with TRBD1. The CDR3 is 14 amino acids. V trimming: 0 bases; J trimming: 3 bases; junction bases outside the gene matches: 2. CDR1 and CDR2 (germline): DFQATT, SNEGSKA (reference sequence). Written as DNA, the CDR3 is TGCAGTGCTAGAGAGGGACAGGGGTACTACGAGCAGTACTTC. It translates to CSAREGQGYYEQYF.

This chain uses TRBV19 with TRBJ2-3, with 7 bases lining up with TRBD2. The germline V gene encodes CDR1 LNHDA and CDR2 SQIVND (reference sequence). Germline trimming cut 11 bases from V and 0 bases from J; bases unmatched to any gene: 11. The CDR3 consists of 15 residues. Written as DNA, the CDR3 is TGTGCCGGCGGGCTAGCGGATACTAGCACAGATACGCAGTATTTT. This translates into CAGGLADTSTDTQYF.

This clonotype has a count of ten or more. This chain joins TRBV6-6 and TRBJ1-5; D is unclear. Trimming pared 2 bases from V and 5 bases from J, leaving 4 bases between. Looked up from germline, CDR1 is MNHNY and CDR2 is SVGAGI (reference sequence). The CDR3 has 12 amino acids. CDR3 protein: CASSYPDQPQHF. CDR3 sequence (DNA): TGTGCCAGCAGTTACCCGGATCAGCCCCAGCATTTT.